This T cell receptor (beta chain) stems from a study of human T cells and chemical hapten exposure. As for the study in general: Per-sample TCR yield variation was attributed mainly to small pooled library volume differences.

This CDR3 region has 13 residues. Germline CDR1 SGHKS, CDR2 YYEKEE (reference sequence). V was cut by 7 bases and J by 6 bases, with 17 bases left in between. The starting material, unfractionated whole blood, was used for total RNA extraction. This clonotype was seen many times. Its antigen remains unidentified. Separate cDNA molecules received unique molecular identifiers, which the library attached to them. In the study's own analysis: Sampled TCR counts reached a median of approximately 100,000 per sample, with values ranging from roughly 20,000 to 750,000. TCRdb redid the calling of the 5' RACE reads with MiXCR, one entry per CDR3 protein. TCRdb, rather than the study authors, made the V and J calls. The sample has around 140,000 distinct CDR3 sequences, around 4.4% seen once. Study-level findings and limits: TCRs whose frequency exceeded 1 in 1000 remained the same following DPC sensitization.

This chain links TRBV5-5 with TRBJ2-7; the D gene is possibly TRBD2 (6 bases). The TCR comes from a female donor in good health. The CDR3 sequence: CASQKDYIGEQYF. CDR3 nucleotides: TGTGCCAGCCAGAAGGACTATATAGGCGAGCAGTACTTC.